This T cell receptor (beta chain) was observed in a study of TIL therapy for anti-PD-1-resistant metastatic lung cancer. The wider study: A few tumors were EGFR-mutant and two were ALK-rearranged.

The time point was: pre-treatment sample, taken before nivolumab and TIL therapy. Germline V gene data show CDR1 as LGHDT and CDR2 as YNNKEL (reference sequence). This CDR3 is built from 16 residues. With V trimmed by 2 bases and J by 2 bases, 9 bases remained unmatched. This was the immunoSEQ v3 assay. Clones were read by immunoSEQ multiplex PCR, and TCRdb kept only the in-frame ones, dropping some. The repertoire includes approximately 50,000 clones, about 81% of them detected once, and just under 3% sits in the top ten. This clonotype was sampled from a person between 25 and 79 years old with non-small cell lung cancer. The chain combines TRBV3-1 (or the pseudogene TRBV3-2) with TRBJ2-7; TRBD1 matches at 7 bases. The specimen comprised blood, sampled at baseline. CDR3 bases: TGTGCCAGCAGCCAACAACACAGGGGTATCCCCTACGAGCAGTACTTC. Residues: CASSQQHRGIPYEQYF.